These T cell receptor beta chains were read from a single sample in a study of T cell repertoires in aging, cancer and after chemotherapy. TCRdb independently ran MiXCR on the multiplex PCR reads; one entry per CDR3 protein. The sample contains a few thousand distinct CDR3 sequences, 64% of which appear only once. The source material was blood. These receptors were taken from a human donor with a solid tumor. CDR3s include the opening cysteine and the closing phenylalanine or tryptophan. The D gene is left open where the match is weak. Expanded clones are given a class, and other clones once, few, many or no size at all.

j_call clone_size v_call d_call cdr3_aa cdr3_nt
TRBJ1-1 - TRBV6-4 - CASSDEAGLGAFF TGTGCCAGCAGTGACGAGGCGGGTTTGGGGGCTTTCTTT
TRBJ1-5 - TRBV30 - CAWSVQGNQPQHF TGTGCCTGGAGTGTACAGGGTAATCAGCCCCAGCATTTT
TRBJ1-2 - TRBV5-6 TRBD1 CASSRQGAYSYTF TGTGCCAGCAGTAGACAGGGGGCGTATAGCTACACCTTC
TRBJ2-7 - TRBV11-2 - CASARDTASYEQYF TGTGCCAGCGCGCGGGACACTGCCTCCTACGAGCAGTACTTC
TRBJ1-4 - TRBV18 - CASSPSGGTGGSEKLFF TGTGCCAGCTCACCATCGGGGGGCACTGGCGGGAGTGAAAAACTGTTTTTT
TRBJ1-5 few TRBV6-1 - CASSRTQTDQPQHF TGTGCCAGCAGTCGGACCCAGACTGATCAGCCCCAGCATTTT
TRBJ2-7 - TRBV7-9 - CASSQVQGTYEQYF TGCGCCAGCAGCCAAGTTCAGGGGACCTACGAGCAGTACTTC
TRBJ1-6 - TRBV19 - CASSTSSGGWNSPLHF TGTGCCAGTAGTACCTCCTCTGGGGGCTGGAATTCACCCCTCCACTTT
TRBJ2-1 - TRBV5-1 TRBD2 CASSLYSGSVNEQFF TGCGCCAGCAGCTTGTATAGCGGGAGTGTCAATGAGCAGTTCTTC
TRBJ1-2 - TRBV10-2 - CASTLDHYGYTF TGCGCCAGCACCCTGGACCACTATGGCTACACCTTC
TRBJ1-1 few TRBV27 - CASSSRTEIEAFF TGTGCCAGCAGTAGCAGGACAGAAATTGAAGCTTTCTTT
TRBJ1-2 - TRBV6-5 TRBD1 CASSSDRGLGCTF TGTGCCAGCAGTTCGGACAGGGGTTTAGGTTGCACCTTC
TRBJ1-6 - TRBV27 - CASSLWGASYNSPLHF TGTGCCAGCAGTTTATGGGGAGCCTCCTATAATTCACCCCTCCACTTT
TRBJ1-2 - TRBV6-6 - CASSSGGRVSSYGYTF TGTGCCAGCAGTTCTGGAGGGAGGGTTAGTAGCTATGGCTACACCTTC
TRBJ2-7 few TRBV19 - CASSLAGTSYEQYF TGTGCCAGTAGTCTCGCGGGGACTTCCTACGAGCAGTACTTC
TRBJ1-2 - TRBV5-4 TRBD1 CASSRTGGESGYGYTF TGTGCCAGCAGTCGGACAGGGGGCGAGTCTGGCTATGGCTACACCTTC
TRBJ1-4 - TRBV11-2 - CASSLAPQATNEKLFF TGTGCCAGCAGCTTAGCCCCCCAAGCAACTAATGAAAAACTGTTTTTT
TRBJ2-7 - TRBV15 - CATSRGAGSSYEQYF TGTGCCACCAGCAGAGGGGCAGGGTCGTCCTACGAGCAGTACTTC
TRBJ1-1 few TRBV7-9 TRBD1 CASSLTGGTEAFF TGTGCCAGCAGCTTGACAGGGGGCACTGAAGCTTTCTTT
TRBJ1-1 - TRBV11-2 TRBD1 CASSLGGTGYTEAFF TGTGCCAGCAGCTTAGGAGGGACAGGGTACACTGAAGCTTTCTTT
TRBJ1-3 - TRBV7-2 - CASTPQGAGNTIYF TGTGCCAGCACTCCACAGGGCGCTGGAAACACCATATATTTT
TRBJ1-2 few TRBV19 - CASTPAGEAGYTF TGTGCCAGTACCCCGGCAGGGGAGGCTGGCTACACCTTC
TRBJ2-6 - TRBV19 - CASTVQGPGANVLTF TGTGCCAGTACCGTACAGGGACCTGGGGCCAACGTCCTGACTTTC
TRBJ2-1 - TRBV7-2 - CASSLIPGYNEQFF TGTGCCAGCAGCTTAATTCCGGGGTACAATGAGCAGTTCTTC
TRBJ1-4 - TRBV6-2/TRBV6-3 TRBD1 CASSYSDRGERRLGKLFF TGTGCCAGCAGTTACTCGGACAGGGGTGAACGTCGTCTTGGAAAACTGTTTTTT
TRBJ1-1 - TRBV6-5 - CASSYSTSGAGAFF TGTGCCAGCAGTTACTCGACTAGCGGGGCAGGAGCTTTCTTT
TRBJ2-5 few TRBV6-1 - CATGDTQETQYF TGTGCCACCGGGGACACTCAAGAGACCCAGTACTTC
TRBJ2-5 - TRBV4-1 TRBD2 CASTLREGEETQYF TGCGCCAGCACCTTAAGGGAGGGCGAGGAGACCCAGTACTTC
TRBJ1-1 few TRBV19 TRBD1 CASSMGQVRGEAFF TGTGCCAGTAGTATGGGACAGGTAAGAGGTGAAGCTTTCTTT
TRBJ1-5 - TRBV19 - CASSIDVDRYSNQPQHF TGTGCCAGTAGTATAGACGTCGACAGGTATAGCAATCAGCCCCAGCATTTT
TRBJ1-3 - TRBV10-2 - CASTHGGYSGNTIYF TGCGCCAGCACTCACGGTGGATACTCTGGAAACACCATATATTTT
TRBJ1-2 few TRBV19 - CASSSGRTYGYTF TGTGCCAGTAGTTCGGGACGGACCTATGGCTACACCTTC
TRBJ1-2 - TRBV20-1 TRBD1 CSAGTGSLNYGYTF TGCAGTGCTGGGACAGGGTCCCTCAACTATGGCTACACCTTC
TRBJ1-5 - TRBV30 - CAWSGGSNHPQHF TGTGCCTGGAGCGGAGGGAGCAATCACCCCCAGCATTTT
TRBJ2-7 few TRBV5-6 - CASSATGSPYEQYF TGTGCCAGCAGTGCGACAGGTTCTCCCTACGAGCAGTACTTC
TRBJ2-7 - TRBV7-2 - CASSRTANSYEQYF TGTGCCAGCAGCCGGACAGCCAACTCCTACGAGCAGTACTTC
TRBJ1-4 - TRBV7-9 - CASSLEGIRLGKLFF TGTGCCAGCAGCTTAGAGGGCATTCGGTTGGGAAAACTGTTTTTT
TRBJ1-2 - TRBV6-5 - CASTERPMGQLYGYTF TGTGCCAGCACTGAGCGACCTATGGGGCAGCTCTATGGCTACACCTTC
TRBJ1-1 few TRBV6-1 - CASRWEQTNTEAFF TGTGCCAGCAGATGGGAACAGACGAACACTGAAGCTTTCTTT
TRBJ2-7 - TRBV6-1 TRBD2 CASSYVMTSGSYYEQYF TGTGCCAGCAGTTACGTAATGACTAGCGGGAGTTACTACGAGCAGTACTTC
TRBJ1-2 - TRBV7-9 - CASSFLTGGYTF TGTGCCAGCAGCTTCCTCACGGGTGGCTACACCTTC
TRBJ1-4 - TRBV9 - CASSVGDRRTEKLFF TGTGCCAGCAGCGTAGGTGACAGGCGTACTGAAAAACTGTTTTTT
TRBJ2-6 once TRBV27 - CASSFDLPLSGANVLTF TGTGCCAGCAGTTTTGATTTGCCCCTCTCTGGGGCCAACGTCCTGACTTTC
TRBJ2-1 once TRBV19 - CASSIWNNEQFF TGTGCCAGTAGTATATGGAACAATGAGCAGTTCTTC
TRBJ1-2 - TRBV19 TRBD1 CASTPLDRVYGYTF TGTGCCAGTACCCCCCTTGACAGGGTCTATGGCTACACCTTC
TRBJ1-1 - TRBV7-3 - CASSLEYSTEAFF TGTGCCAGCAGCTTAGAGTACTCCACTGAAGCTTTCTTT
TRBJ1-5 - TRBV5-1 - CASSLLWDQPQHF TGTGCCAGCAGCTTGTTGTGGGATCAGCCCCAGCATTTT
TRBJ2-1 - TRBV7-9 - CASSGTGYNEQFF TGTGCCAGCAGCGGGACCGGTTACAATGAGCAGTTCTTC